What follows are 19 T cell receptor beta chains derived from one specimen sequenced in a study of identical twins (dated by TCRdb to 2016 to 2017). Library preparation used 5' RACE. The instrument was an Illumina HiSeq 2000. TCRdb trimmed public reads at Q25 via fastp, called clones via MiXCR and kept in-frame beta chains. For every CDR3 protein sequence, its rows merge into one entry that carries the most common genes and DNA. The table for this sample lists 1,800,000 or so distinct CDR3 sequences; about 32% of them were counted only once. About 0.27% of the sample rests with the top ten. Material: cord blood. The source of these receptors is a newborn girl in good health.

This clonotype was recorded a few times. The V and J genes are TRBV20-1 and TRBJ2-3; D gene unclear. The CDR3 length is 12 residues. The germline V and J ends were trimmed by 5 bases and 6 bases, with 12 bases remaining between them. Germline CDR1 is DFQATT and CDR2 is SNEGSKA (reference sequence). The CDR3 is CSAVWGRDTQYF. DNA of the CDR3: TGCAGTGCTGTTTGGGGAAGGGATACGCAGTATTTT.

V and J are TRBV6-6 and TRBJ2-2; 9 bases are a match to TRBD2. CDR1 and CDR2 from the germline V gene are MNHNY and SVGAGI (reference sequence). The CDR3 sequence is 17 residues long. V was pared by 2 bases and J by 0 bases, with 4 bases of the junction left unmatched. The CDR3 DNA sequence: TGTGCCAGCAGTTACGGGACTAGCTCAACGAACACCGGGGAGCTGTTTTTT. It is translated as CASSYGTSSTNTGELFF.

This sequence joins TRBV7-9 and TRBJ2-3; D not certain. V gave up 1 base and J gave up 6 bases, with 14 bases separating them. Looked up from germline, CDR1 is SEHNR and CDR2 is FQNEAQ (reference sequence). The CDR3 is made up of 15 amino acids. The CDR3: CASSLGRNSGDTQYF. In DNA form, the CDR3 reads TGTGCCAGCAGCTTAGGACGGAATTCCGGGGATACGCAGTATTTT.

V usage is TRBV20-1 and J usage is TRBJ2-1; D ambiguous. Trimming removed 5 bases from V and 14 bases from J, with 13 bases in between. This CDR3 region has 10 residues. The germline CDR1 and CDR2 sequences are DFQATT and SNEGSKA (reference sequence). CDR3 DNA sequence: TGCAGTGCTGGTTGGCTATTGGAGTTCTTC. It yields the protein CSAGWLLEFF.

V gene TRBV24-1 combines with J gene TRBJ2-3, with 11 positions matching TRBD2. Germline V gene lookup returns CDR1 KGHDR and CDR2 SFDVKD. This CDR3 comprises 16 residues. V trimming: 4 bases; J trimming: 2 bases; junction bases outside the gene matches: 4. CDR3 sequence: CATSEALAGVTDTQYF. The CDR3 DNA sequence: TGTGCCACCAGTGAGGCACTAGCGGGGGTCACAGATACGCAGTATTTT.

The sample holds a few counts of this clonotype. DNA for the CDR3: TGTGCCAGCAGTGAAATAGGGGGACATCAGCCCCAGCATTTT. Residues: CASSEIGGHQPQHF. The chain links TRBV2 to TRBJ1-5; D may be TRBD1 (6 bases). Germline CDR1 reads SNHLY; CDR2 reads FYNNEI. This CDR3 has 14 residues. Trimming shortened V by 2 bases and J by 5 bases, and 10 bases separated the two germline ends.

The table lists this clonotype with a few counts. The gene calls are TRBV20-1 and TRBJ2-5; TRBD2 agrees at 10 bases. The CDR3 runs 13 residues. Losses at the gene ends were 3 bases for V and 5 bases for J; bases not matched to a gene: 3. Germline lookup yields CDR1 DFQATT and CDR2 SNEGSKA (reference sequence). The CDR3 region has the DNA TGCAGTGCTAGGAGCGGGGGGGCGGAGACCCAGTACTTC. Translating it yields CSARSGGAETQYF.

For the CDR3, the DNA is TGTGCCAGCAGTTACTCAGTCATAGTAGGCAATGAGCAGTACTTC. It yields the protein CASSYSVIVGNEQYF. The V and J genes are TRBV6-2 or TRBV6-3 and TRBJ2-7; D unresolved. The CDR3 contains 15 residues. The V gene's germline CDR1 is MNHEY and CDR2 SVGEGT. Trimming removed 0 bases at V and 7 bases at J, with 16 bases between.

This clonotype was observed a handful of times. The chain joins TRBV20-1 to TRBJ1-4; D call uncertain. Deletions cut 2 bases from V and 7 bases from J, with 14 bases between. Per the germline V gene, CDR1 is DFQATT and CDR2 is SNEGSKA (reference sequence). The CDR3 sequence is 14 residues long. The CDR3 reads CSARKAEEGEKLFF. The CDR3 nucleotides are TGCAGTGCTAGAAAGGCGGAGGAAGGTGAAAAACTGTTTTTT.

This chain connects TRBV5-1 to TRBJ2-3, with 10 bases identical to TRBD2. The germline V gene has CDR1 SGHRS and CDR2 YFSETQ. V lost 2 bases to trimming and J lost 0 bases; unmatched junction nucleotides: 9. The CDR3 is 18 amino acids. The CDR3 region is CASSFGTSVISSTDTQYF. CDR3 DNA sequence: TGCGCCAGCAGCTTCGGGACTAGCGTAATTTCTAGCACAGATACGCAGTATTTT. Drawing the rest from reference TRBV5-1 and TRBJ2-3, the complete variable domain is KAGVTQTPRYLIKTRGQQVTLSCSPISGHRSVSWYQQTPGQGLQFLFEYFSETQRNKGNFPGRFSGRQFSNSRSEMNVSTLELGDSALYLCASSFGTSVISSTDTQYFGPGTRLTVL.

The rearrangement uses TRBV4-1 and TRBJ2-7; perhaps TRBD2 as D (5 bases). Germline CDR1 reads MGHRA; CDR2 reads YSYEKL. Trimming left V 0 bases short and J 4 bases short, with 13 bases between. This CDR3 comprises 15 residues. As DNA, the CDR3 is TGCGCCAGCAGCCAAGAATCGACTACGGCGTACGAGCAGTACTTC. Encoded protein: CASSQESTTAYEQYF.

J is TRBJ1-2 and V is TRBV12-3 or TRBV12-4, with 7 bases that match TRBD1. V dropped 5 bases and J dropped 1; count of bases not matched to a gene: 4. The CDR3 contains 14 residues. The CDR3 here is CASSGQARNYGYTF. The CDR3 DNA sequence: TGTGCCAGCAGTGGACAGGCTCGTAACTATGGCTACACCTTC.

There are a few counts of this clonotype. The chain is built from TRBV2 and TRBJ2-7; D might be TRBD1 (5 bases). The germline gives CDR1 SNHLY, CDR2 FYNNEI. CDR3 length: 14 amino acids. Trimming took 2 bases from V and 4 from J, leaving 12 bases between them. The CDR3 reads CASSENYRLYEQYF. CDR3 DNA: TGTGCCAGCAGTGAAAATTACAGGCTTTACGAGCAGTACTTC.

The chain couples TRBV29-1 to TRBJ2-1; TRBD1 might be the D (6 bases). Germline V gene sequence: CDR1 SQVTM, CDR2 ANQGSEA. Between the trimmed V and J ends, which lost 4 bases and 5 bases, there was a span of 15 bases. This CDR3 comprises 14 residues. The CDR3 coding sequence is TGCAGCGTTGCTCTCGGACAGCGAAACAATGAGCAGTTCTTC. This gives the protein CSVALGQRNNEQFF.

V gene TRBV27 combines with J gene TRBJ2-7; 11 nucleotides line up with TRBD2. Germline V gene sequence: CDR1 MNHEY, CDR2 SMNVEV (reference sequence). The ends lost 3 bases at V and 3 bases at J; junction bases unmatched: 7. CDR3 length equals 16 residues. The CDR3 DNA reads TGTGCCAGCAGTTTGGTCGGGACTAGCGGATACTACGAGCAGTACTTC. Amino acids: CASSLVGTSGYYEQYF.

Turning to this clonotype: A much larger clone lies one base from this, so it may be a read error. The V and J genes are TRBV27 and TRBJ2-5, with 9 bases identical to TRBD1. J gave up 11 bases and V 4 bases, and 14 bases lay outside the gene matches. The CDR3 runs 15 residues. Looked up from germline, CDR1 is MNHEY and CDR2 is SMNVEV (reference sequence). The CDR3 DNA is TGTGCCAGCAGTTCTACAGGGGGCTCATACAATGAGCAGTACTTC. Protein sequence: CASSSTGGSYNEQYF.

A remark on this clonotype: A much larger clone sits a single nucleotide away, making a read error possible. The V gene is TRBV29-1, the J gene TRBJ1-2, with D possibly being TRBD1 (5 bases). Germline V gene sequence: CDR1 SQVTM, CDR2 ANQGSEA. This CDR3 has 14 amino acids. Trimming removed 0 bases at V and 5 bases at J, with 13 bases between. The chain's CDR3 is CSVEDKNRMYGYTF. CDR3 in DNA: TGCAGCGTTGAAGATAAGAACAGGATGTATGGCTACACCTTC.

This clonotype has a handful of counts. V usage is TRBV12-3 or TRBV12-4 and J usage is TRBJ1-2, with a weak D call TRBD1 (5 bases). The CDR3 loop spans 15 amino acids. Trimming shortened V by 5 bases and J by 6 bases, and 19 bases separated the two germline ends. The CDR3 reads CASSLDGAGADGYTF. The CDR3 coding sequence is TGTGCCAGCAGTCTGGATGGGGCTGGGGCCGATGGCTACACCTTC.

This clonotype occurred a few times. The CDR3: CASSLDLLGLAESTGELFF. The CDR3 nucleotides are TGTGCCAGCAGTTTAGACCTTCTAGGACTAGCGGAGTCCACCGGGGAGCTGTTTTTT. The rearrangement joins TRBV28 to TRBJ2-2; TRBD2 matches at 10 bases. Germline V CDR1 and CDR2: MDHEN, SYDVKM. V shed 2 bases and J 4 bases; nucleotides not matched to a gene: 13. The length of the CDR3 is 19 residues.